A single sample gave rise to the 31 T cell receptor beta chains below, sequenced in a study of control samples from healthy donors and cancer patients. The protocol was immunoSEQ multiplex PCR, while the TCRdb copy is restricted to in-frame clones and leaves out a portion. The profile shows 210,000 or so clones, about 90% of them singletons. Sequenced material: blood. The source of these receptors is a man under 40 in good health.

The V call is TRBV7-3, the J call TRBJ1-2; a weak D match, TRBD1 (5 bases). Germline CDR1 reads SGHTA; CDR2 reads FQGTGA. V was clipped by 4 bases and J by 4 bases, with 10 bases between them. The CDR3 loop spans 13 amino acids. DNA for the CDR3: TGTGCCAGCAGCTCACAGGCCTTCTATGGCTACACCTTC. It yields the protein CASSSQAFYGYTF.

As concerns this clone: The junction shows a germline mismatch at one end, possibly a read error. The chain links TRBV7-9 to TRBJ1-5; D perhaps matches TRBD1 (6 bases). Per germline, CDR1 SEHNR and CDR2 FQNEAQ (reference sequence). This CDR3 comprises 13 residues. In DNA form, the CDR3 reads TGTGCCGGCAGCTTGCAGGGGAATCAGCCCCAGCATTTT. This gives the protein CAGSLQGNQPQHF.

The chain couples TRBV7-6 to TRBJ2-7; D is unclear. The length of the CDR3 is 15 residues. Trimming cost V 6 bases and J 2 bases, with 17 bases left between them. Germline CDR1 and CDR2: SGHVS and FNYEAQ. Here the CDR3 DNA reads TGTGCCAGCAGTGCATATACCGTTTCTACCTACGAGCAGTACTTC. This translates into CASSAYTVSTYEQYF.

V gene TRBV18 combines with J gene TRBJ1-2, with 9 bases aligning to TRBD1. Germline trimming cut 3 bases from V and 5 bases from J; bases unmatched to any gene: 7. The CDR3 length is 15 residues. Germline V gives CDR1 KGHSH, CDR2 LQKENI. The CDR3 coding sequence is TGTGCCAGCTCACCCGGACAGGGGAGAGAATATGGCTACACCTTC. Its protein product is CASSPGQGREYGYTF.

CDR3 region: CASSGGVGRSSEQYF. The CDR3 bases are TGTGCCAGCAGCGGGGGGGTCGGGCGATCGTCCGAGCAGTACTTC. The rearrangement joins TRBV6-5 to TRBJ2-7; 8 bases map to TRBD2. Unmatched junction bases numbered 13, after V lost 6 bases and J lost 6 bases. Germline V CDR1 and CDR2: MNHEY, SVGAGI. The CDR3 contains 15 residues.

The chain uses TRBV12-3 or TRBV12-4 and TRBJ1-6; D ambiguous. Trimming took 1 base from V and 11 from J, leaving 6 bases between them. The CDR3 loop spans 12 amino acids. The CDR3 nucleotides read TGTGCCAGCAGTTTAGAACGGGCACCCCTCCACTTT. It translates to CASSLERAPLHF.

This chain uses TRBV7-8 with TRBJ2-7; 10 nucleotides align to TRBD1. The V segment lost 2 bases and the J segment 2 bases; nucleotides outside the gene matches: 3. This CDR3 is built from 15 residues. CDR1 and CDR2 from the germline V gene are SGHVS and FQNEAQ. The CDR3 loop is CASSLYGQGAYEQYF. CDR3 in DNA: TGTGCCAGCAGCTTATACGGACAGGGGGCCTACGAGCAGTACTTC.

The gene calls are TRBV24-1 and TRBJ2-5; 7 positions match TRBD2. This CDR3 comprises 14 residues. The ends lost 7 bases at V and 1 base at J; junction bases unmatched: 5. Germline loops: CDR1 KGHDR, CDR2 SFDVKD. In DNA, the CDR3 is TGTGCCACCAGAGCGGGACGGATCCAAGAGACCCAGTACTTC. Its translation is CATRAGRIQETQYF.

Notes on this clone: One end of the junction varies from germline; a read error may be responsible. The J gene is TRBJ2-7, the V gene TRBV11-3, with D perhaps TRBD2 (6 bases). This CDR3 is 11 amino acids long. Germline V gene sequence: CDR1 SGHNT, CDR2 YENEEA. The CDR3 protein is CASYFSLARFF. The CDR3 bases are TGTGCCAGCTATTTCAGCCTAGCGCGATTCTTC.

The chain uses TRBV19 and TRBJ1-1; D remains unclear. V was clipped by 5 bases and J by 4 bases, with 14 bases between them. CDR3 length: 14 amino acids. The V gene's germline CDR1 is LNHDA and CDR2 SQIVND (reference sequence). CDR3 bases: TGTGCCAGTAGTCCCGATCCTCGGTTCACTGAAGCTTTCTTT. This translates into CASSPDPRFTEAFF.

The CDR3 region has the DNA TGTGCCAGCAGCAAAAAGGGGATCAGCACAGATACGCAGTATTTT. It codes for CASSKKGISTDTQYF. V and J are TRBV7-3 and TRBJ2-3; a possible D gene is TRBD1 (5 bases). CDR1 is SGHTA, CDR2 FQGTGA, per germline. The CDR3 length is 15 residues. The V and J ends lost 5 bases and 0 bases respectively, with 12 bases between them.

This clone was observed a few times. The chain employs TRBV6-1 and TRBJ1-1, with D maybe TRBD1 (5 bases). CDR3 length: 17 amino acids. V lost 4 bases to trimming and J lost 4 bases, with 22 bases between them. The germline V gene encodes CDR1 MNHNS and CDR2 SASEGT. The CDR3 sequence: CASSASFRGSGRTEAFF. CDR3 in DNA: TGTGCCAGCAGTGCCTCCTTCCGAGGTTCAGGGCGCACTGAAGCTTTCTTT.

As to this clone: Other DNA variants within this sample encode the same CDR3. This chain connects TRBV5-1 to TRBJ1-2, with 7 bases matching TRBD1. The CDR3 is 14 amino acids. With V trimmed by 0 bases and J by 4 bases, 3 bases remained unmatched. Germline CDR1 SGHRS, CDR2 YFSETQ. The CDR3 sequence is CASSLGQGSYGYTF. The CDR3 nucleotides are TGCGCCAGCAGCTTGGGACAGGGTAGCTATGGCTACACCTTC. Full variable domain (missing parts from reference TRBV5-1 and TRBJ1-2): KAGVTQTPRYLIKTRGQQVTLSCSPISGHRSVSWYQQTPGQGLQFLFEYFSETQRNKGNFPGRFSGRQFSNSRSEMNVSTLELGDSALYLCASSLGQGSYGYTFGSGTRLTVV.

V gene TRBV7-6 combines with J gene TRBJ2-2; TRBD2 matches at 8 bases. Per the germline V gene, CDR1 is SGHVS and CDR2 is FNYEAQ. The CDR3 sequence is 16 residues long. The J segment lost 4 bases and the V segment lost 3 bases, leaving 7 bases of the junction unmatched. The CDR3 nucleotides read TGTGCCAGCAGCTTGGCCGGGGGGGCCGGCACCGGGGAGCTGTTTTTT. It codes for CASSLAGGAGTGELFF.

The chain combines TRBV6-1 with TRBJ1-5; a possible D gene is TRBD1 (6 bases). V was cut by 4 bases and J by 2 bases, with 15 bases left in between. This CDR3 comprises 16 residues. The V gene's germline CDR1 is MNHNS and CDR2 SASEGT. As DNA, the CDR3 is TGTGCCAGCAGTGGGTCCGGGACATTCGGCAATCAGCCCCAGCATTTT. The encoded protein is CASSGSGTFGNQPQHF.

The J gene is TRBJ2-7, the V gene TRBV5-1; D is uncertain. Germline V lookup: CDR1 SGHRS, CDR2 YFSETQ. There are 12 residues in the CDR3. V was trimmed by 2 bases and J by 4 bases, leaving 7 bases between them. CDR3 residues: CASSLDGYEQYF. The CDR3 nucleotides read TGCGCCAGCAGCTTAGACGGATACGAGCAGTACTTC.

The chain links TRBV12-3 or TRBV12-4 to TRBJ1-2; 8 bases are shared with TRBD1. V dropped 6 bases and J dropped 10; count of bases not matched to a gene: 7. There are 12 residues in the CDR3. For the CDR3, the DNA is TGTGCCAGCAGCCCGACAGGGGTCGCCTACACCTTC. Translation: CASSPTGVAYTF.

A note on this clone: Distinct nucleotide sequences in the sample also encode this CDR3. The V and J genes are TRBV5-1 and TRBJ1-3; TRBD1 might be the D (5 bases). This CDR3 spans 14 amino acids. CDR1 and CDR2 (germline): SGHRS, YFSETQ. Trimming stripped 3 bases from V and 2 bases from J, with 9 bases between. The CDR3 loop reads CASSSGTAGNTIYF. In DNA form, the CDR3 reads TGCGCCAGCAGCTCAGGGACTGCTGGAAACACCATATATTTT.

The V gene is TRBV2, the J gene TRBJ1-4; D unclear. Looked up from germline, CDR1 is SNHLY and CDR2 is FYNNEI. V lost 3 bases and J 5 bases, leaving 16 bases between the germline ends. CDR3 size: 16 residues. CDR3 DNA: TGTGCCAGCAGTGACTCGTTGCTGGCCGCGAATGAAAAACTGTTTTTT. It codes for CASSDSLLAANEKLFF.

V usage is TRBV30 and J usage is TRBJ2-3; 10 bases map to TRBD2. J was trimmed by 0 bases and V by 0 bases; bases with no gene match: 6. CDR1 is GTSNPN and CDR2 is SVGIG in the germline V gene (reference sequence). This CDR3 comprises 17 residues. The CDR3 nucleotides read TGTGCCTGGAGTGTATCTAGCGGGGGCCCTAGCACAGATACGCAGTATTTT. As protein: CAWSVSSGGPSTDTQYF.

The gene calls are TRBV5-5 and TRBJ2-2, with 9 bases matching TRBD2. The germline gives CDR1 SGHKS, CDR2 YYEKEE (reference sequence). The CDR3 has 16 residues. The V and J ends lost 1 base and 7 bases, in that order; junction bases with no gene match: 8. The CDR3 spells CASSLLGGGAGGELFF. The CDR3, as DNA: TGTGCCAGCAGCTTGCTGGGCGGGGGGGCCGGCGGGGAGCTGTTTTTT.

The rearrangement uses TRBV30 and TRBJ1-6, with D tentatively TRBD1 (5 bases). V was cut by 2 bases and J by 0 bases, with 14 bases left in between. The CDR3 runs 17 residues. Germline values: CDR1 GTSNPN, CDR2 SVGIG (reference sequence). CDR3 loop: CAWSPRDPSSYNSPLHF. CDR3 bases: TGTGCCTGGAGTCCTCGGGACCCGAGCTCCTATAATTCACCCCTCCACTTT.

The chain employs TRBV19 and TRBJ1-2, with D hard to call. Trimming pared 3 bases from V and 2 bases from J, leaving 10 bases between. The CDR3 loop spans 14 amino acids. Germline V gene sequence: CDR1 LNHDA, CDR2 SQIVND (reference sequence). CDR3 in DNA: TGTGCCAGTAGTATCGGCCTTCAAAACTATGGCTACACCTTC. This sequence encodes CASSIGLQNYGYTF.

The V and J genes are TRBV2 and TRBJ2-7; no reliable D call. The germline V and J ends were trimmed by 4 bases and 0 bases, with 16 bases remaining between them. The CDR3 length is 16 residues. In germline, CDR1 is SNHLY, CDR2 FYNNEI. Here the CDR3 reads CASSGQRVQSSYEQYF. The CDR3 nucleotides are TGTGCCAGCAGTGGGCAAAGGGTACAGAGCTCCTACGAGCAGTACTTC.

This chain joins TRBV10-3 and TRBJ1-1; possibly TRBD1 for D (6 bases). CDR3 length equals 14 residues. The V gene's germline CDR1 is ENHRY and CDR2 SYGVKD. The V gene lost 10 bases and the J gene lost 0 bases, with 15 bases spanning the gap. The CDR3 spells CATVTGRMNTEAFF. The CDR3 region has the DNA TGTGCCACGGTAACAGGGCGCATGAACACTGAAGCTTTCTTT.

As regards this clone: Other DNA sequences in the same sample also yield this CDR3. J is TRBJ1-5 and V is TRBV5-1, with D uncertain. V lost 0 bases and J 2 bases, leaving 6 bases between the germline ends. The CDR3 sequence is 14 residues long. CDR1 is SGHRS and CDR2 is YFSETQ in the germline V gene. This chain's CDR3 is CASSLDGGNQPQHF. The CDR3 nucleotides read TGCGCCAGCAGCTTGGATGGGGGCAATCAGCCCCAGCATTTT.

J is TRBJ1-6 and V is TRBV27; possibly TRBD1 for D (5 bases). Germline lookup yields CDR1 MNHEY and CDR2 SMNVEV (reference sequence). There are 14 residues in the CDR3. Trimming stripped 6 bases from V and 6 bases from J, with 12 bases between. The CDR3 loop is CASRRTGLNSPLHF. In DNA form, the CDR3 reads TGTGCCAGCAGAAGAACGGGGCTTAATTCACCCCTCCACTTT.

The chain employs TRBV9 and TRBJ2-3; TRBD2 might be the D (5 bases). CDR3 length: 16 residues. Per the germline V gene, CDR1 is SGDLS and CDR2 is YYNGEE. The ends were cut back, 2 bases at V and 2 bases at J, with 15 bases in the middle. The CDR3 loop is CASSVWVGVITDTQYF. The CDR3 DNA reads as TGTGCCAGCAGCGTTTGGGTCGGGGTAATCACAGATACGCAGTATTTT.

V is TRBV4-1 and J is TRBJ1-5, with 7 bases that match TRBD1. Looked up from germline, CDR1 is MGHRA and CDR2 is YSYEKL. V shed 1 base, J shed 0 bases, and the junction held 9 bases outside the gene matches. The CDR3 sequence is 18 residues long. The CDR3: CASSQVGGGPYSNQPQHF. The CDR3 DNA reads as TGCGCCAGCAGCCAAGTGGGAGGGGGCCCCTATAGCAATCAGCCCCAGCATTTT.

The V gene is TRBV4-1, the J gene TRBJ2-1; TRBD2 aligns across 12 bases. Losses at the gene ends were 6 bases for V and 1 base for J; bases not matched to a gene: 4. The CDR3 runs 16 residues. The germline CDR1 and CDR2 sequences are MGHRA and YSYEKL. This CDR3 is CASSRGLAGSYNEQFF. DNA for the CDR3: TGCGCCAGCAGTCGAGGACTAGCGGGGTCCTACAATGAGCAGTTCTTC.

The genes are TRBV6-5 and TRBJ1-6; 10 nucleotides agree with TRBD1. Losses at the gene ends were 7 bases for V and 7 bases for J; bases not matched to a gene: 4. This CDR3 is built from 14 residues. Per the germline V gene, CDR1 is MNHEY and CDR2 is SVGAGI. CDR3 coding DNA: TGTGCCAGCATTCCGGGACAGGGGAATTCACCCCTCCACTTT. Its translation: CASIPGQGNSPLHF.